This TCR beta chain was identified during a study of blood T cell repertoires in COVID-19. In the study overall: COVID-19 samples, acute and convalescent, were from the United States, Italy and Spain. Nucleic acid was either cDNA or gDNA, and it came from T cells, B-cell-depleted T cells, or PBMCs.

This clone was counted a single time. In the authors' workflow: Reference gene primer amplification gave nucleated cell count estimates. Assay used: immunoSEQ multiplex PCR; TCRdb lists only in-frame clones, some missing. D and trimming come from the DNA, and the V and J calls and clone size come from that table. The sample lists approximately 300,000 clones; roughly 84% were seen once. The germline V and J ends were trimmed by 9 bases and 1 base, with 14 bases remaining between them. CDR1 is MNHEY, CDR2 SVGAGI, per germline. The CDR3 runs 14 residues. Sequencing used peripheral blood. V usage is TRBV6-5 and J usage is TRBJ2-3; unclear D gene. The clonotype originates from a man aged 50 or older with active or convalescent COVID-19. CDR3 loop: CASQLRGGTDTQYF. In nucleotides, the CDR3 is TGTGCCAGTCAGCTTCGAGGAGGCACAGATACGCAGTATTTT.